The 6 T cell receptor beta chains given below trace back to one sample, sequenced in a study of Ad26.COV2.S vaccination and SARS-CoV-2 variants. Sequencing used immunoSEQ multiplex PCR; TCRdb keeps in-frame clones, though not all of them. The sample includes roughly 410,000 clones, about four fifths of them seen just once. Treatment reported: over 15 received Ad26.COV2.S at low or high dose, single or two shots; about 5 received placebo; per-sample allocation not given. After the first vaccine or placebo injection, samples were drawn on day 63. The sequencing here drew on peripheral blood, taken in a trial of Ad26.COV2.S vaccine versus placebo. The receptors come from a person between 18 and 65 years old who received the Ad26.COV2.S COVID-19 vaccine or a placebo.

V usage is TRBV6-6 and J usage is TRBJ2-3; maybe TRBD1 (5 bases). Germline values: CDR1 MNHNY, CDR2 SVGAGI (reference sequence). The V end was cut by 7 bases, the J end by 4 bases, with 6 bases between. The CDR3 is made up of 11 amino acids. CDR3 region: CASTGSDTQYF. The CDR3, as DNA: TGTGCCAGCACAGGGTCAGATACGCAGTATTTT.

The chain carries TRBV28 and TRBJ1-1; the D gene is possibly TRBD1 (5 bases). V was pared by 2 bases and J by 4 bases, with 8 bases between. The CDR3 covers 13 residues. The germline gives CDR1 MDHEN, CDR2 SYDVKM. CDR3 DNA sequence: TGTGCCAGCAGTTTACGGAGGGGCACTGAAGCTTTCTTT. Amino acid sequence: CASSLRRGTEAFF.

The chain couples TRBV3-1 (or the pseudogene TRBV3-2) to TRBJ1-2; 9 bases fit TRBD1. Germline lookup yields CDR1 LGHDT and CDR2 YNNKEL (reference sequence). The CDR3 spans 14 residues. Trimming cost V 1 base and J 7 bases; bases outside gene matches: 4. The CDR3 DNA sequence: TGTGCCAGCAGCCAAGGCTGGGACAGGGCTGGCTACACCTTC. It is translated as CASSQGWDRAGYTF.

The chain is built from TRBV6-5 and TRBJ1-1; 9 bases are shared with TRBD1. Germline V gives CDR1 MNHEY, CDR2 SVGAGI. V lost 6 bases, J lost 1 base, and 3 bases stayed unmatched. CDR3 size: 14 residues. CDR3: CASRGDRANTEAFF. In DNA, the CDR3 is TGTGCCAGCAGAGGGGACAGGGCGAACACTGAAGCTTTCTTT.

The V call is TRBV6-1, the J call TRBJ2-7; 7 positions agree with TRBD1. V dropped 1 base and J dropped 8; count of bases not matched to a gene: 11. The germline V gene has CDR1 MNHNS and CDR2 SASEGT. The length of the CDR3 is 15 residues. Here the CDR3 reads CASSEVPGTATQQYF. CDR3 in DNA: TGTGCCAGCAGTGAAGTGCCCGGGACAGCGACGCAGCAGTACTTC.

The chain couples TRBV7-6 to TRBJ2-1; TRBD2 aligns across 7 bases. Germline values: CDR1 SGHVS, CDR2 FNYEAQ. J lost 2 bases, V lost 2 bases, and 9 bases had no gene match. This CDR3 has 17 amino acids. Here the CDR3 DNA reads TGTGCCAGCAGCTTACTCTGGGCGGGGGAGACCTACAATGAGCAGTTCTTC. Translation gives CASSLLWAGETYNEQFF.